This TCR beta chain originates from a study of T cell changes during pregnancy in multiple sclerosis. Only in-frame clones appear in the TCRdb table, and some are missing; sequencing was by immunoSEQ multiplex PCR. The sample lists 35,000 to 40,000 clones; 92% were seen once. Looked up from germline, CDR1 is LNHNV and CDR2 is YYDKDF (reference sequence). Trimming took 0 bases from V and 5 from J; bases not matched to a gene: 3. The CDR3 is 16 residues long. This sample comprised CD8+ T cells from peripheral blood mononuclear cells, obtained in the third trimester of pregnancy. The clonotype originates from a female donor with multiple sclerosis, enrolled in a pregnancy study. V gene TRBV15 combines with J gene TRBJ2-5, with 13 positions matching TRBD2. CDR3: CATSRELAGGWETQYF. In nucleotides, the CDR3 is TGTGCCACCAGCAGAGAACTAGCGGGAGGGTGGGAGACCCAGTACTTC.